The 3 T cell receptor beta chains below all came from one sample that was sequenced in a study of blood T cell repertoires in COVID-19. Libraries were prepared by immunoSEQ multiplex PCR; TCRdb keeps only in-frame clonotypes and omits some of them. The table lists about 54,000 clones, 90% to 95% of them singletons, with around 3.9% in the top ten. The sample was peripheral blood. These receptors all come from a man aged 45 to 65 with acute or convalescent COVID-19.

This rearrangement joins TRBV9 to TRBJ2-3, with 11 bases that match TRBD2. In germline, CDR1 is SGDLS, CDR2 YYNGEE. V shed 4 bases, J shed 0 bases, and the junction held 10 bases outside the gene matches. The CDR3 is made up of 18 amino acids. The CDR3 DNA reads as TGTGCCAGCAGCCATGGACTAGCGGGCCAAACTAGCACAGATACGCAGTATTTT. Encoded protein: CASSHGLAGQTSTDTQYF.

The chain carries TRBV7-2 and TRBJ2-7; 14 positions agree with TRBD2. V dropped 5 bases and J dropped 6; count of bases not matched to a gene: 6. The CDR3 consists of 15 residues. Germline V gives CDR1 SGHTA, CDR2 FQGNSA. CDR3 protein: CASSPWTSGRFEQYF. The CDR3 DNA sequence: TGTGCCAGCAGCCCCTGGACTAGCGGGAGGTTCGAGCAGTACTTC.

V is TRBV29-1 and J is TRBJ2-1, with 13 bases matching TRBD2. Trimming removed 3 bases from V and 6 bases from J; junction bases left unmatched: 5. Germline V gene sequence: CDR1 SQVTM, CDR2 ANQGSEA. The CDR3 covers 15 residues. The CDR3 loop is CSVDGLAGVGNEQFF. CDR3 coding DNA: TGCAGCGTTGACGGACTAGCGGGAGTGGGCAATGAGCAGTTCTTC.